The 26 T cell receptor beta chains presented below share a single source sample, sequenced in a study of technical replicates of blood from a handful of donors. The protocol was immunoSEQ multiplex PCR, while the TCRdb copy is restricted to in-frame clones and leaves out a portion. The sample includes roughly 11,000 clones, approximately 93% of them seen just once. The sample comprised PBMCs. The receptors shown here come from a human donor in good health.

The chain combines TRBV6-4 with TRBJ2-1; 7 bases line up with TRBD1. CDR3 length equals 16 residues. Germline CDR1 MRHNA, CDR2 SNTAGT. The V segment lost 0 bases and the J segment 5 bases; nucleotides outside the gene matches: 7. This chain's CDR3 is CASSDSGQGVDNEQFF. CDR3 coding DNA: TGTGCCAGCAGTGACTCGGGGCAGGGGGTGGACAATGAGCAGTTCTTC.

The gene calls are TRBV18 and TRBJ2-1; 9 bases map to TRBD1. This CDR3 is 15 amino acids long. Germline-derived CDR1 and CDR2 are KGHSH and LQKENI. V shed 0 bases, J shed 7 bases, and the junction held 4 bases outside the gene matches. This CDR3 is CASSPPGTGKNEQFF. DNA for the CDR3: TGTGCCAGCTCACCACCGGGGACAGGGAAGAATGAGCAGTTCTTC.

V gene TRBV4-1 combines with J gene TRBJ1-4; D may be TRBD1 (6 bases). Germline V gene lookup returns CDR1 MGHRA and CDR2 YSYEKL. The V end lost 0 bases, the J end lost 6 bases, and 14 bases lay between the germline ends. The CDR3 sequence is 16 residues long. The CDR3 nucleotides are TGCGCCAGCAGCCAAGATCTAGGGACAAGGGATGAAAAACTGTTTTTT. It encodes CASSQDLGTRDEKLFF.

The chain employs TRBV18 and TRBJ2-7; no definite D call. The CDR3 is 13 amino acids. CDR1 and CDR2 (germline): KGHSH, LQKENI. V was pared by 1 base and J by 3 bases, with 7 bases between. The CDR3: CASSPRSSYEQYF. For the CDR3, the DNA is TGTGCCAGCTCACCACGGTCTAGCTACGAGCAGTACTTC. The full variable domain, with the rest looked up from reference TRBV18 and TRBJ2-7, is NAGVMQNPRHLVRRRGQEARLRCSPMKGHSHVYWYRQLPEEGLKFMVYLQKENIIDESGMPKERFSAEFPKEGPSILRIQQVVRGDSAAYFCASSPRSSYEQYFGPGTRLTVT.

The V gene is TRBV6-4, the J gene TRBJ2-1, with 7 bases fitting TRBD2. The CDR3 has 16 residues. J lost 5 bases, V lost 0 bases, and 7 bases had no gene match. The germline gives CDR1 MRHNA, CDR2 SNTAGT. In DNA form, the CDR3 reads TGTGCCAGCAGTGACTCTTGGCGGGAGAGCCACAATGAGCAGTTCTTC. Translation gives CASSDSWRESHNEQFF.

The chain joins TRBV4-1 to TRBJ2-5; possible D gene TRBD2, 7 bases. With 0 bases removed from V and 1 base from J, the gap between germline ends came to 21 bases. Germline V lookup: CDR1 MGHRA, CDR2 YSYEKL. The CDR3 runs to 19 residues. CDR3 in amino acids: CASSQDAPNFAGAQETQYF. CDR3 bases: TGCGCCAGCAGCCAAGATGCCCCCAACTTTGCGGGGGCCCAAGAGACCCAGTACTTC.

The genes are TRBV29-1 and TRBJ2-1, with D possibly matching TRBD2 (6 bases). The CDR3 sequence is 13 residues long. Germline V lookup: CDR1 SQVTM, CDR2 ANQGSEA. Trimming removed 3 bases at V and 3 bases at J, with 9 bases between. The CDR3 DNA reads TGCAGCGTTGAGGCGGACTACTACAATGAGCAGTTCTTC. This gives the protein CSVEADYYNEQFF.

This clone has just a few counts. The chain is built from TRBV5-1 and TRBJ1-1; D unresolved. The CDR3 has 12 residues. Germline CDR1 SGHRS, CDR2 YFSETQ. Trimming shortened V by 4 bases and J by 6 bases, and 10 bases separated the two germline ends. The DNA of the CDR3 is TGCGCCAGCAGCCAAGTCGGGGCTGAAGCTTTCTTT. Translated: CASSQVGAEAFF.

The V gene is TRBV7-9, the J gene TRBJ2-3; D possibly corresponds to TRBD1 (8 bases). Trimming shortened V by 4 bases and J by 0 bases, and 14 bases separated the two germline ends. CDR1 SEHNR and CDR2 FQNEAQ come from the germline V gene (reference sequence). The CDR3 sequence is 16 residues long. The chain's CDR3 is CASSSQGGTSTDTQYF. CDR3 bases: TGTGCCAGCAGCTCACAGGGGGGGACTAGCACAGATACGCAGTATTTT. The full variable domain, rest sourced from reference TRBV7-9 and TRBJ2-3, is DTGVSQNPRHKITKRGQNVTFRCDPISEHNRLYWYRQTLGQGPEFLTYFQNEAQLEKSRLLSDRFSAERPKGSFSTLEIQRTEQGDSAMYLCASSSQGGTSTDTQYFGPGTRLTVL.

V is TRBV10-1 and J is TRBJ2-3; no clear D. The CDR3 is 14 amino acids. V dropped 4 bases and J dropped 0 bases, with 8 bases sitting between them. CDR1 is WNHNN and CDR2 is SYGVQD in the germline V gene (reference sequence). CDR3 protein: CASSALSSTDTQYF. Written as DNA, the CDR3 is TGCGCCAGCAGTGCACTTTCTAGCACAGATACGCAGTATTTT.

This clone appeared a few times. The chain couples TRBV16 to TRBJ1-4; possibly TRBD1 for D (6 bases). V was pared by 2 bases and J by 8 bases, with 12 bases between. Looked up from germline, CDR1 is KGHSY and CDR2 is FQNENV. The CDR3 spans 14 residues. DNA for the CDR3: TGTGCCAGCAGCCAACAGGGGCCAGGAGAAAAACTGTTTTTT. Encoded protein: CASSQQGPGEKLFF.

V is TRBV6-5 and J is TRBJ2-7, with D perhaps TRBD2 (5 bases). Germline V CDR1 and CDR2: MNHEY, SVGAGI. CDR3 length equals 15 residues. Between the trimmed V and J ends, which lost 5 bases and 4 bases, there was a span of 18 bases. The CDR3 reads CASSTYGPGSYEQYF. For the CDR3, the DNA is TGTGCCAGCAGTACCTATGGCCCGGGATCGTACGAGCAGTACTTC.

The gene calls are TRBV6-1 and TRBJ2-7, with TRBD1 matching 7 bases. CDR3 size: 15 residues. CDR1 and CDR2 from the germline V gene are MNHNS and SASEGT. V was clipped by 3 bases and J by 2 bases; unmatched bases: 7. DNA for the CDR3: TGTGCCAGCAGTGACTTGGACAGGTGGGCCTACGAGCAGTACTTC. Its protein product is CASSDLDRWAYEQYF.

The genes are TRBV6-5 and TRBJ1-1; no definite D call. CDR3 length: 14 residues. Per the germline V gene, CDR1 is MNHEY and CDR2 is SVGAGI. Trimming took 6 bases from V and 4 from J, leaving 15 bases between them. The CDR3 region has the DNA TGTGCCAGCAGCTCCCCGGGGAGTTTCACTGAAGCTTTCTTT. Translated: CASSSPGSFTEAFF.

The V call is TRBV2, the J call TRBJ1-1, with D unresolved. The germline CDR1 and CDR2 sequences are SNHLY and FYNNEI. Trimming took 8 bases from V and 1 from J, leaving 8 bases between them. The CDR3 sequence is 12 residues long. The CDR3 DNA reads TGTGCCAGCTCAGACACGAACACTGAAGCTTTCTTT. Protein: CASSDTNTEAFF.

The chain is built from TRBV7-2 and TRBJ1-5; tentatively, D is TRBD1 (6 bases). The CDR3 runs 14 residues. CDR1 SGHTA and CDR2 FQGNSA come from the germline V gene. V was pared by 5 bases and J by 4 bases, with 12 bases between. CDR3 region: CASSQDRRNQPQHF. In DNA form, the CDR3 reads TGTGCCAGCAGCCAAGACAGGAGAAATCAGCCCCAGCATTTT.

The chain has TRBV2 and TRBJ2-2; the D gene is possibly TRBD1 (5 bases). The germline V and J ends were trimmed by 3 bases and 0 bases, with 17 bases remaining between them. The CDR3 is 18 residues long. Germline V gene lookup returns CDR1 SNHLY and CDR2 FYNNEI. CDR3 coding DNA: TGTGCCAGCAGTGACGGGTGGGGCGGCGTTCCGAACACCGGGGAGCTGTTTTTT. Translation: CASSDGWGGVPNTGELFF.

The chain has TRBV9 and TRBJ2-3; 8 positions match TRBD2. CDR3 length: 15 amino acids. The ends lost 2 bases at V and 2 bases at J; junction bases unmatched: 4. Germline V lookup: CDR1 SGDLS, CDR2 YYNGEE. DNA for the CDR3: TGTGCCAGCAGCGTGAGCGGGAGCTCCACAGATACGCAGTATTTT. It encodes CASSVSGSSTDTQYF.

This chain uses TRBV2 with TRBJ2-4; weak D call: TRBD2 (6 bases). V lost 8 bases and J 8 bases, leaving 16 bases between the germline ends. Germline CDR1 reads SNHLY; CDR2 reads FYNNEI. The CDR3 is 13 amino acids. The CDR3, as DNA: TGTGCCAGCTTAGCGGCGGTGGGATACATTCAGTACTTC. Its protein product is CASLAAVGYIQYF.

The chain is built from TRBV7-7 and TRBJ2-5, with D possibly being TRBD1 (6 bases). The CDR3 contains 12 residues. Trimming stripped 2 bases from V and 5 bases from J, with 6 bases between. Germline V lookup: CDR1 SSHAT, CDR2 FNYEAQ (reference sequence). CDR3 nucleotides: TGTGCCAGCAGCTTAAGGGGGGAGACCCAGTACTTC. Amino acids: CASSLRGETQYF.

The V gene is TRBV6-5, the J gene TRBJ1-2; 7 bases map to TRBD1. Per the germline V gene, CDR1 is MNHEY and CDR2 is SVGAGI. The CDR3 covers 13 residues. V shed 6 bases and J 1 base; nucleotides not matched to a gene: 2. The CDR3 DNA reads as TGTGCCAGCAGGCGGGACAGTAACTATGGCTACACCTTC. Protein sequence: CASRRDSNYGYTF.

The rearrangement joins TRBV7-9 to TRBJ1-2; the match to TRBD1 covers 9 bases. The CDR3 loop spans 14 amino acids. The trim removed 2 bases at V and 13 bases at J, leaving 11 bases unmatched. Per the germline V gene, CDR1 is SEHNR and CDR2 is FQNEAQ (reference sequence). The CDR3 DNA sequence: TGTGCCAGCAGCTTATTAGGGACAGGGCCCGGTAGCACCTTC. It is translated as CASSLLGTGPGSTF.

The rearrangement joins TRBV30 to TRBJ2-7; D remains ambiguous. V dropped 0 bases and J dropped 2 bases, with 11 bases sitting between them. The V gene's germline CDR1 is GTSNPN and CDR2 SVGIG (reference sequence). The CDR3 totals 14 residues. This CDR3 is CAWSVEPLTYEQYF. DNA for the CDR3: TGTGCCTGGAGTGTAGAACCCCTAACCTACGAGCAGTACTTC. The full variable domain, with the rest looked up from reference TRBV30 and TRBJ2-7, is SQTIHQWPATLVQPVGSPLSLECTVEGTSNPNLYWYRQAAGRGLQLLFYSVGIGQISSEVPQNLSASRPQDRQFILSSKKLLLSDSGFYLCAWSVEPLTYEQYFGPGTRLTVT.

This clone was observed a few times. Here the CDR3 reads CAWNPGQGYGYTF. DNA for the CDR3: TGTGCCTGGAATCCGGGACAGGGGTATGGCTACACCTTC. The chain combines TRBV30 with TRBJ1-2; 10 bases match TRBD1. The J segment lost 5 bases and the V segment lost 4 bases, leaving 4 bases of the junction unmatched. Germline V gene sequence: CDR1 GTSNPN, CDR2 SVGIG (reference sequence). The CDR3 spans 13 residues.

In regard to this clone: The junction departs from germline at one end; a sequencing error may be responsible. The J gene is TRBJ1-2, the V gene TRBV27; 9 nucleotides match TRBD1. The germline gives CDR1 MNHEY, CDR2 SMNVEV (reference sequence). This CDR3 has 14 amino acids. The CDR3 protein is CASRDGQGNSGYTF. CDR3 DNA: TGTGCCAGCAGAGATGGACAGGGGAACTCTGGCTACACCTTC.

V gene TRBV10-3 combines with J gene TRBJ2-1; TRBD2 matches 7 bases. This CDR3 has 11 amino acids. The V gene's germline CDR1 is ENHRY and CDR2 SYGVKD. J was trimmed by 12 bases and V by 8 bases; bases with no gene match: 7. CDR3 residues: CAIRDPGGQFF. CDR3 bases: TGTGCCATCCGGGACCCGGGGGGGCAGTTCTTC.